This entry concerns a single T cell receptor (beta chain). Its target is unknown. This CDR3 region has 12 residues. Germline CDR1 reads LNHDA; CDR2 reads SQIVND (reference sequence). J lost 9 bases, V lost 6 bases, and 2 bases had no gene match. This sample is drawn from a study of cytomegalovirus exposure and HLA in healthy donors. Study results and limitations: When a later analysis compared HLA-associated TCR beta chains with equally common others, the HLA-associated chains turned out to be more clonally expanded and to have lower generation probabilities. When analyzed later, the rates of TCR association showed variation by HLA locus, with DRB1 the most and HLA-C the fewest. Most sequenced TCRs were rare (though some public TCRs occurred in many donors).

The PCR used 60 Vbeta and 13 Jbeta primers. Some clones are missing from TCRdb's copy, which holds only in-frame ones; the method was immunoSEQ multiplex PCR. In the table there are approximately 190,000 clones, 75% to 90% of which are singletons. J is TRBJ1-6 and V is TRBV19, with TRBD1 matching over 7 bases. Sequenced: PBMCs. The clonotype comes from a man aged 25 to 40 in good health and CMV-seronegative. CDR3 bases: TGTGCCAGTAGAACAGGGGCTTCACCCCTCCACTTT. The encoded protein is CASRTGASPLHF. Combining the CDR3 with reference TRBV19 and TRBJ1-6 gives the whole variable domain DGGITQSPKYLFRKEGQNVTLSCEQNLNHDAMYWYRQDPGQGLRLIYYSQIVNDFQKGDIAEGYSVSREKKESFPLTVTSAQKNPTAFYLCASRTGASPLHFGNGTRLTVT.